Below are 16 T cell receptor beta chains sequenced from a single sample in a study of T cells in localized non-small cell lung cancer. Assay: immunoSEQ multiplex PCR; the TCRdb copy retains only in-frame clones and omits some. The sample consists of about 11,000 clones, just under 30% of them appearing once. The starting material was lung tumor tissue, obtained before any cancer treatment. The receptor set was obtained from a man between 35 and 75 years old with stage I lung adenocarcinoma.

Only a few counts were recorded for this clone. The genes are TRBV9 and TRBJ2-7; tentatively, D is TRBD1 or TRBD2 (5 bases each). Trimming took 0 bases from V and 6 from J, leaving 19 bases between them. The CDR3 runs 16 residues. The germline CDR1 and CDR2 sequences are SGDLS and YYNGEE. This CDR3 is CASSVAEGPTVSEQYF. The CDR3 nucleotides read TGTGCCAGCAGCGTAGCTGAGGGGCCTACTGTTTCCGAGCAGTACTTC.

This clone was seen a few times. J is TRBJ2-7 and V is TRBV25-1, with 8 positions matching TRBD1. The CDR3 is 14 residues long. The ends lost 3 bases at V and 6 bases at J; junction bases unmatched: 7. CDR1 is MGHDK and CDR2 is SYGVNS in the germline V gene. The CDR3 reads CASSETGQVGEQYF. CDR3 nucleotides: TGTGCCAGCAGTGAGACGGGACAGGTAGGCGAGCAGTACTTC.

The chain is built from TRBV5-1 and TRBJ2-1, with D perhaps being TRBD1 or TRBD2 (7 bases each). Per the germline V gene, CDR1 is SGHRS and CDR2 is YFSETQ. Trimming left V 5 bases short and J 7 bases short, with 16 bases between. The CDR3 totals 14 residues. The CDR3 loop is CASSQGEGVNEQFF. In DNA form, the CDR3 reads TGCGCCAGCAGTCAGGGGGAGGGGGTGAATGAGCAGTTCTTC. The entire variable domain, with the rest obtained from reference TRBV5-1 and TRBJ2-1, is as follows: KAGVTQTPRYLIKTRGQQVTLSCSPISGHRSVSWYQQTPGQGLQFLFEYFSETQRNKGNFPGRFSGRQFSNSRSEMNVSTLELGDSALYLCASSQGEGVNEQFFGPGTRLTVL.

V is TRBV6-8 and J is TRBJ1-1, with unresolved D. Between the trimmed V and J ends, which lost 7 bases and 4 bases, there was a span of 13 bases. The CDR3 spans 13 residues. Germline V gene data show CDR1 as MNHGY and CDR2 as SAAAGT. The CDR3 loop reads CASKRREGTEAFF. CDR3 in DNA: TGTGCCAGCAAGCGAAGGGAAGGCACTGAAGCTTTCTTT.

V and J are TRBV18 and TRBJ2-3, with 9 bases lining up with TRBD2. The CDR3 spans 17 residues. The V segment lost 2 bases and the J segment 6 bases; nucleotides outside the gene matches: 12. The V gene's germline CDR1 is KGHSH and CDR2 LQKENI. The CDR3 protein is CASSPGPHGTSPDTQYF. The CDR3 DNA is TGTGCCAGCTCACCAGGCCCGCACGGGACTAGCCCGGATACGCAGTATTTT.

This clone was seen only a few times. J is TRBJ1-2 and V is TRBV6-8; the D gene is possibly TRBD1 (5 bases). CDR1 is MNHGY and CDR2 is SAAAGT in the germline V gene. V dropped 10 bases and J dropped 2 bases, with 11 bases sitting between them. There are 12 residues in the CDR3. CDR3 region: CAIAEGNYGYTF. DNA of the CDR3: TGTGCCATCGCTGAGGGGAACTATGGCTACACCTTC.

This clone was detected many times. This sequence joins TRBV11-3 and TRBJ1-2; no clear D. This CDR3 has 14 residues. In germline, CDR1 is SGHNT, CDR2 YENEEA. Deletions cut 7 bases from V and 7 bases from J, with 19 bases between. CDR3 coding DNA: TGTGCCAGCACCTCCTCCAATGGGGTTGGTGGCTACACCTTC. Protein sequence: CASTSSNGVGGYTF.

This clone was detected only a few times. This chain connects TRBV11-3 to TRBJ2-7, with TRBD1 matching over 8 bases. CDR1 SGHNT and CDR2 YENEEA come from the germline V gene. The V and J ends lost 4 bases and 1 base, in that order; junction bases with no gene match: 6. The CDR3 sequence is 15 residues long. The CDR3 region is CASSSRTGTSYEQYF. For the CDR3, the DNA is TGTGCCAGCAGCTCCCGGACAGGGACGTCCTACGAGCAGTACTTC.

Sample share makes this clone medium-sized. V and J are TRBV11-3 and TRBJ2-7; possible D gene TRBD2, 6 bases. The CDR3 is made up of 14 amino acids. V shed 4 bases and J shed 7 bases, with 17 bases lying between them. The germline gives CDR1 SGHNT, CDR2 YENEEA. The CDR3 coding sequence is TGTGCCAGCAGCTCGGGGGACGGTTTGGGTGAGCAGTACTTC. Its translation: CASSSGDGLGEQYF. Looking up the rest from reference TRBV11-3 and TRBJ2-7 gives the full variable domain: EAGVVQSPRYKIIEKKQPVAFWCNPISGHNTLYWYLQNLGQGPELLIRYENEEAVDDSQLPKDRFSAERLKGVDSTLKIQPAELGDSAVYLCASSSGDGLGEQYFGPGTRLTVT.

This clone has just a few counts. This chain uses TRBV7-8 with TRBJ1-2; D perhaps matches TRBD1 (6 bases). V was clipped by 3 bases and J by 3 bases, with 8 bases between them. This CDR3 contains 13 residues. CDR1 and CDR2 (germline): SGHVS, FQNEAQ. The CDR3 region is CASSFTGYYGYTF. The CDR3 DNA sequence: TGTGCCAGCAGCTTTACAGGGTACTATGGCTACACCTTC.

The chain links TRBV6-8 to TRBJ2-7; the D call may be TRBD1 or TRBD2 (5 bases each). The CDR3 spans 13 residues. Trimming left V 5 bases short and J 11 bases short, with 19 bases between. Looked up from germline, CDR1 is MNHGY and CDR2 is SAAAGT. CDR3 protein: CASSDGPGRGKYF. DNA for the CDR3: TGTGCCAGCAGTGATGGACCGGGAAGGGGCAAGTACTTC.

CDR3 residues: CASRGMTLGISPLHF. The CDR3 DNA follows: TGTGCCAGCAGAGGAATGACCTTAGGGATTTCACCCCTCCACTTT. This sequence joins TRBV6-8 and TRBJ1-6; D gene unclear. The CDR3 totals 15 residues. The germline gives CDR1 MNHGY, CDR2 SAAAGT. V lost 6 bases to trimming and J lost 9 bases, with 18 bases between them.

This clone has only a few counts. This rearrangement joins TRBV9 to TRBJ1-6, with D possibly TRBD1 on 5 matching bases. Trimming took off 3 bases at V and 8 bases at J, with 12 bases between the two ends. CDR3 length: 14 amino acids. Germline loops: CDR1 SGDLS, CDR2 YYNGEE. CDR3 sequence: CASSAEGPHSPLHF. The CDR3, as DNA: TGTGCCAGCAGCGCTGAGGGACCGCATTCACCCCTCCACTTT.

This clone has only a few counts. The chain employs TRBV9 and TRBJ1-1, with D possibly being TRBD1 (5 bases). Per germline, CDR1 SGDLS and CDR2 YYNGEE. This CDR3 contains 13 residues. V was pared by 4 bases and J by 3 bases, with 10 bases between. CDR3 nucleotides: TGTGCCAGCAGCTCGCGGGGGGACACTGAAGCTTTCTTT. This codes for CASSSRGDTEAFF.

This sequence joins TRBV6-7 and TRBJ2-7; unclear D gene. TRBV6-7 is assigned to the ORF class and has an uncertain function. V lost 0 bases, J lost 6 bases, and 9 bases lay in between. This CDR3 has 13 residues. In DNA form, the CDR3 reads TGTGCCAGCAGTTACTCGCATTTGGGCGAGCAGTACTTC. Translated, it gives CASSYSHLGEQYF.

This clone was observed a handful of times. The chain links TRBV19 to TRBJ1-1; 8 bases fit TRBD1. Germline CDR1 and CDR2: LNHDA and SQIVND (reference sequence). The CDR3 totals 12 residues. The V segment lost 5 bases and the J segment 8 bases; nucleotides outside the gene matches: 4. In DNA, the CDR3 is TGTGCCAGTAGTTCGGACAGGGCCGAAGCTTTCTTT. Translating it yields CASSSDRAEAFF.